This T cell receptor beta chain stems from a study of cytomegalovirus exposure and HLA in healthy donors. PCR employed 60 Vbeta and 13 Jbeta primers. Libraries were prepared by immunoSEQ multiplex PCR; TCRdb keeps only in-frame clonotypes and omits some of them. The table has approximately 210,000 clones, roughly four fifths seen once; the top ten hold roughly 10%. The CDR3 loop spans 15 amino acids. CDR1 and CDR2 (germline): MGHRA, YSYEKL. V was pared by 2 bases and J by 5 bases, with 3 bases of the junction left unmatched. This receptor was obtained from a woman between 45 and 60 years old in good health and CMV-seropositive. Material: PBMCs. The rearrangement uses TRBV4-1 and TRBJ1-5; the match to TRBD1 covers 10 bases. The CDR3, as DNA: TGCGCCAGCAGCCAAAGGACAGGGGGGGATCAGCCCCAGCATTTT. Amino acid sequence: CASSQRTGGDQPQHF.